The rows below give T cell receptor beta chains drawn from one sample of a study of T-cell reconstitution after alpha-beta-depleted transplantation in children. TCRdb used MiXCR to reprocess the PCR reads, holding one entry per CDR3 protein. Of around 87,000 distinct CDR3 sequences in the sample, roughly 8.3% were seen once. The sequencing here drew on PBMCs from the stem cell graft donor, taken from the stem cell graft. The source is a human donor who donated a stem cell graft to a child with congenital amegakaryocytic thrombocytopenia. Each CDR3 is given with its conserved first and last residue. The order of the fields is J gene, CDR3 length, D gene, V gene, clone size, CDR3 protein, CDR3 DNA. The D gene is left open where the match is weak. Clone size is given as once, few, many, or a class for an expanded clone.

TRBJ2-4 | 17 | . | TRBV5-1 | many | CASSDSPDRSGKNIQYF | TGCGCCAGCAGCGACTCCCCCGACAGGTCTGGCAAAAACATTCAGTACTTC
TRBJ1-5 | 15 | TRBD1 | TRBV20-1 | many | CSARPRTGGGQPQHF | TGCAGTGCTAGACCAAGGACAGGGGGCGGTCAGCCCCAGCATTTT
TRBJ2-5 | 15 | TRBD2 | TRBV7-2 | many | CASSPGTSAGWTQYF | TGTGCCAGCAGCCCAGGGACTAGCGCCGGATGGACCCAGTACTTC
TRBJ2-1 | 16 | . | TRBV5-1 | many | CASSLDAVSSYNEQFF | TGCGCCAGCAGCTTGGATGCCGTAAGCTCCTACAATGAGCAGTTCTTC
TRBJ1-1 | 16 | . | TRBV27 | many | CASSPKMQVGGTEAFF | TGTGCCAGCAGTCCCAAAATGCAAGTCGGAGGCACTGAAGCTTTCTTT
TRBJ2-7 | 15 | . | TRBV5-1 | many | CASRPTDRSRYEQYF | TGCGCCAGCAGACCGACCGACAGGTCCCGCTACGAGCAGTACTTC
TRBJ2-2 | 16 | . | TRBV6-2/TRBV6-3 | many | CASSYSRRTNTGELFF | TGTGCCAGCAGTTACTCGAGGCGGACGAACACCGGGGAGCTGTTTTTT
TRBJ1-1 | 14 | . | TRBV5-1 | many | CASSFGGWNTEAFF | TGCGCCAGCAGCTTTGGGGGCTGGAACACTGAAGCTTTCTTT
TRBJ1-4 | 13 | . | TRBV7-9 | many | CASSWGVDEKLFF | TGTGCCAGCAGCTGGGGGGTGGATGAAAAACTGTTTTTT
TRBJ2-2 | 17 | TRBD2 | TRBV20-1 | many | CSARSLAGDLNTGELFF | TGCAGTGCTAGATCGCTAGCGGGGGACCTGAACACCGGGGAGCTGTTTTTT